This TCR beta chain comes out of a study of OX40 agonist ivuxolimab in advanced cancers. About the research overall: In this cohort, patients received ivuxolimab, an agonistic anti-OX40 (CD134) antibody. In three patients, partial responses were observed, one with hepatocellular carcinoma and two with cutaneous melanoma. The study, taken as a whole, reports: CD8+ T cells (on average) carried more expanded clones than CD4+ T cells. By week 6 at 0.1 to 3.0 mg/kg, blood CD4+ and CD8+ T cells had expanded clonally.

This table comes from immunoSEQ multiplex PCR, and its TCRdb copy is limited to in-frame clones, with some not included. The profile shows around 79,000 clones, 86% of them singletons. This CDR3 is built from 14 residues. Trimming stripped 5 bases from V and 5 bases from J, with 14 bases between. The germline V gene has CDR1 SGHTA and CDR2 FQGNSA. A remark on this clone: Its antigen is not identified.

Sample: CD4+ or CD8+ T cells sorted from blood, taken in a trial of the OX40 agonist ivuxolimab. The chain couples TRBV7-2 to TRBJ2-3, with TRBD2 as a possible D gene (5 bases). The sequence was obtained from an adult with an advanced solid tumor such as melanoma, head and neck, liver or kidney cancer. This chain's CDR3 is CASSERPLGDTQYF. DNA for the CDR3: TGTGCCAGCAGCGAGCGGCCTCTGGGAGATACGCAGTATTTT.